The clone carrying this TCR beta chain was detected only a few times. Its target is not known. The sample is drawn from a study of T cells after posttransplantation cyclophosphamide. Study-wide points: TRB overlap between skin or GI tissue T cells and blood was limited. Donor CD8+ memory clones often dominated recipient blood repertoires at later times.

Trimming cost V 3 bases and J 1 base; bases outside gene matches: 6. This CDR3 has 17 amino acids. Germline CDR1 and CDR2: LGHNA and YNFKEQ. Produced via immunoSEQ multiplex PCR; TCRdb's table is partial and in-frame only. The counts give around 25,000 clones, none of them seen only once; 6% to 7% is held by the top ten. The related graft donor's blood sample was taken on the day of bone marrow donation. Specimen: PBMCs. The rearrangement uses TRBV4-2 and TRBJ2-1, with TRBD2 identical over 10 bases. The source of this sequence is a woman aged 60 to 75 in good health, CMV-negative, and a related stem cell transplant donor. CDR3 DNA sequence: TGTGCCAGCAGCCACACGACTAGCGGGTTATCCTACAATGAGCAGTTCTTC. It encodes CASSHTTSGLSYNEQFF.